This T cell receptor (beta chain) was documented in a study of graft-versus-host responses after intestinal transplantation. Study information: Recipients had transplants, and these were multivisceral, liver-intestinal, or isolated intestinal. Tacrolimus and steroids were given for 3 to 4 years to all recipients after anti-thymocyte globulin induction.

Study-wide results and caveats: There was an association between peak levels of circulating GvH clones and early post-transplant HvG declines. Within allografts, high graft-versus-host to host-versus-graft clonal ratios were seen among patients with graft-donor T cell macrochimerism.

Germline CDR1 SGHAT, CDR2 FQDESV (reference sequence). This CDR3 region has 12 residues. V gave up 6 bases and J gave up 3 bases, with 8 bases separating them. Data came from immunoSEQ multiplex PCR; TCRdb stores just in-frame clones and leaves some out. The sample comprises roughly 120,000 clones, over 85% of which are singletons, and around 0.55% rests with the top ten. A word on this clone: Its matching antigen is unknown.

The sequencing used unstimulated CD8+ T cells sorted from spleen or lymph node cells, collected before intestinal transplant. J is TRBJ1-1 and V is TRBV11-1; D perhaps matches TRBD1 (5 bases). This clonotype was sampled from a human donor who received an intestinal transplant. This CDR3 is CASSPGYTEAFF. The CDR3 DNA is TGTGCCAGCAGTCCAGGGTACACTGAAGCTTTCTTT.